A single sample is the source of the 28 T cell receptor beta chains below, sequenced in a study of CD8 T cells in Susac syndrome. With random hexamers, reverse transcription was performed on about 0.5 to 1 ug of RNA. TCRdb analysed the immunoSEQ multiplex PCR reads with MiXCR anew, one entry per CDR3 protein. The table shows 160,000 or so distinct CDR3 sequences, with about 94% occurring only once. Material: CD8+ T cells from PBMCs. All receptors derive from a human donor with multiple sclerosis.

V usage is TRBV3-1 and J usage is TRBJ1-5, with D perhaps matching TRBD1 (5 bases). This CDR3 region has 17 residues. V was trimmed by 5 bases and J by 1 base, leaving 18 bases between them. Germline assignment: CDR1 LGHDT and CDR2 YNNKEL (reference sequence). CDR3: CASSSTTGGLSNQPQHF. DNA of the CDR3: TGTGCCAGCAGCTCAACCACGGGGGGATTAAGCAATCAGCCCCAGCATTTT.

V usage is TRBV6-2 or TRBV6-3 and J usage is TRBJ2-7; D remains unclear. V lost 1 base and J lost 5, with 3 bases in between. Germline assignment: CDR1 MNHEY and CDR2 SVGEGT. The CDR3 has 11 residues. CDR3 amino acids: CASSYFHEQYF. The CDR3 DNA is TGTGCCAGCAGTTACTTTCACGAGCAGTACTTC.

The chain joins TRBV29-1 to TRBJ1-2, with a possible D match to TRBD1 (5 bases). The germline V gene encodes CDR1 SQVTM and CDR2 ANQGSEA. Trimming removed 3 bases from V and 7 bases from J, with 15 bases in between. This CDR3 is built from 13 residues. CDR3 region: CSVDEGRFSGYTF. DNA of the CDR3: TGCAGCGTTGATGAGGGGCGCTTCTCTGGCTACACCTTC.

This chain links TRBV30 with TRBJ2-1; D may match TRBD1 or TRBD2 (5 bases each). The CDR3 has 14 amino acids. CDR1 GTSNPN and CDR2 SVGIG come from the germline V gene (reference sequence). Trimming took 8 bases from V and 10 from J, leaving 24 bases between them. The DNA for the CDR3 is TGTGCCCTAGACGGGGCTATCCCCACAGCGGAGCAGTTCTTC. Its protein product is CALDGAIPTAEQFF.

This rearrangement joins TRBV6-5 to TRBJ2-1; weak D call: TRBD2 (7 bases). The ends were cut back, 0 bases at V and 5 bases at J, with 17 bases in the middle. Germline V gene sequence: CDR1 MNHEY, CDR2 SVGAGI. The CDR3 is 17 amino acids. The CDR3 here is CASSYSMRRGQNNEQFF. For the CDR3, the DNA is TGTGCCAGCAGTTACTCGATGCGGCGGGGGCAAAACAATGAGCAGTTCTTC.

This sequence joins TRBV30 and TRBJ1-1; possible D gene TRBD1, 5 bases. CDR3 size: 17 residues. Trimming removed 0 bases at V and 0 bases at J, with 17 bases between. Germline V gene lookup returns CDR1 GTSNPN and CDR2 SVGIG (reference sequence). In DNA, the CDR3 is TGTGCCTGGAGTGTACTATTCCAGGGAAAGATGAACACTGAAGCTTTCTTT. Amino acid sequence: CAWSVLFQGKMNTEAFF.

J is TRBJ2-4 and V is TRBV13; TRBD1 agrees at 8 bases. The V gene end was trimmed by 6 bases and the J gene end by 3 bases; junction bases not matched to a gene: 7. The germline gives CDR1 PRHDT, CDR2 FYEKMQ (reference sequence). This CDR3 region has 15 residues. CDR3: CASRDQGASKNIQYF. CDR3 bases: TGTGCCAGCAGGGACCAGGGGGCCAGCAAAAACATTCAGTACTTC.

The chain carries TRBV24-1 and TRBJ2-2; D is unresolved. The CDR3 covers 16 residues. Germline CDR1 and CDR2: KGHDR and SFDVKD. The V end was cut by 5 bases, the J end by 1 base, with 13 bases between. The CDR3, as DNA: TGTGCCACCAGTGCCCCGAACGAGGAGAACACCGGGGAGCTGTTTTTT. Its translation is CATSAPNEENTGELFF.

This rearrangement joins TRBV15 to TRBJ2-1; D tentatively fits TRBD1 or TRBD2 (6 bases each). V was pared by 3 bases and J by 2 bases, with 11 bases between. The V gene's germline CDR1 is LNHNV and CDR2 YYDKDF (reference sequence). The CDR3 runs to 15 residues. The DNA for the CDR3 is TGTGCCACCAGCAGCCTACGGGGGCCCTACAATGAGCAGTTCTTC. This codes for CATSSLRGPYNEQFF.

In this sample, this clonotype turned up once. The chain couples TRBV15 to TRBJ1-1; D uncertain. Trimming shortened V by 3 bases and J by 5 bases, and 16 bases separated the two germline ends. The CDR3 totals 15 residues. Germline V gene data show CDR1 as LNHNV and CDR2 as YYDKDF (reference sequence). The CDR3 loop reads CATSRVPLTGTEAFF. CDR3 nucleotides: TGTGCCACCAGCAGGGTCCCCTTGACGGGTACTGAAGCTTTCTTT.

In its sample, this clonotype was seen once. This chain connects TRBV5-1 to TRBJ2-5, with no clear D. Looked up from germline, CDR1 is SGHRS and CDR2 is YFSETQ. With 0 bases removed from V and 2 bases from J, the gap between germline ends came to 8 bases. The CDR3 sequence is 14 residues long. The CDR3, as DNA: TGCGCCAGCAGCTTGGCCGGCAGACAAGAGACCCAGTACTTC. Its protein is CASSLAGRQETQYF.

J is TRBJ2-1 and V is TRBV5-6; D unresolved. The length of the CDR3 is 15 residues. Between the trimmed V and J ends, which lost 1 base and 0 bases, there was a span of 8 bases. Germline CDR1 SGHDT, CDR2 YYEEEE. CDR3 sequence: CASSLRRNSYNEQFF. The CDR3 DNA is TGTGCCAGCAGCTTGCGACGTAACTCCTACAATGAGCAGTTCTTC.

This chain uses TRBV20-1 with TRBJ2-7; D is unresolved. V dropped 5 bases and J dropped 5 bases, with 16 bases sitting between them. The CDR3 consists of 13 residues. Per the germline V gene, CDR1 is DFQATT and CDR2 is SNEGSKA (reference sequence). The CDR3 bases are TGCAGTGCTGACACCGCGCAAGGGAACGAGCAGTACTTC. This codes for CSADTAQGNEQYF.

The rearrangement uses TRBV7-9 and TRBJ2-7; D may correspond to TRBD1 or TRBD2 (5 bases each). This CDR3 is 14 amino acids long. Germline assignment: CDR1 SEHNR and CDR2 FQNEAQ (reference sequence). The V gene lost 5 bases and the J gene lost 5 bases, with 16 bases spanning the gap. The CDR3 reads CASSQRGALDEQYF. CDR3 DNA sequence: TGTGCCAGCAGCCAGAGAGGGGCACTGGACGAGCAGTACTTC.

This clonotype was detected only once. The chain uses TRBV20-1 and TRBJ1-2, with D perhaps matching TRBD1 (5 bases). The germline V gene has CDR1 DFQATT and CDR2 SNEGSKA (reference sequence). This CDR3 spans 18 amino acids. V was cut by 0 bases and J by 4 bases, with 24 bases left in between. CDR3 residues: CSARDVWDTGNGAYGYTF. The CDR3 nucleotides are TGCAGTGCTAGAGATGTTTGGGATACAGGCAACGGGGCCTATGGCTACACCTTC.

V is TRBV28 and J is TRBJ2-3, with D hard to call. V dropped 3 bases and J dropped 4 bases, with 11 bases sitting between them. CDR1 is MDHEN, CDR2 SYDVKM, per germline. This CDR3 is built from 14 residues. The CDR3 DNA is TGTGCCAGCAGTTTGTCCCTAGGGTCAGATACGCAGTATTTT. Translating gives CASSLSLGSDTQYF.

This chain links TRBV30 with TRBJ2-7, with D perhaps matching TRBD2 (6 bases). CDR3 length: 12 residues. Germline V gene lookup returns CDR1 GTSNPN and CDR2 SVGIG (reference sequence). Trimming cost V 2 bases and J 11 bases, with 16 bases left between them. In DNA, the CDR3 is TGTGCCTGGAGTTTAAAATCGGGGGAGGAGTACTTC. Translated: CAWSLKSGEEYF. Filled out from reference TRBV30 and TRBJ2-7, the complete variable domain reads SQTIHQWPATLVQPVGSPLSLECTVEGTSNPNLYWYRQAAGRGLQLLFYSVGIGQISSEVPQNLSASRPQDRQFILSSKKLLLSDSGFYLCAWSLKSGEEYFGPGTRLTVT.

The chain carries TRBV5-1 and TRBJ2-2; possible D gene TRBD2, 6 bases. The CDR3 covers 12 residues. Germline CDR1 SGHRS, CDR2 YFSETQ. Trimming removed 9 bases at V and 7 bases at J, with 13 bases between. CDR3 protein: CAIGGDNGELFF. DNA of the CDR3: TGCGCCATCGGAGGGGATAACGGGGAGCTGTTTTTT.

The chain joins TRBV13 to TRBJ2-7, with D perhaps matching TRBD1 or TRBD2 (6 bases each). The CDR3 totals 15 residues. Trimming shortened V by 1 base and J by 0 bases, and 10 bases separated the two germline ends. Germline loops: CDR1 PRHDT, CDR2 FYEKMQ (reference sequence). CDR3 residues: CASSLAGAGSYEQYF. CDR3 in DNA: TGTGCCAGCAGCTTAGCGGGGGCCGGCTCCTACGAGCAGTACTTC.

This clonotype has just a few counts. This rearrangement joins TRBV9 to TRBJ1-5; no definite D call. This CDR3 contains 14 residues. Per the germline V gene, CDR1 is SGDLS and CDR2 is YYNGEE. V was pared by 0 bases and J by 4 bases, with 8 bases between. Here the CDR3 reads CASSVGSGNQPQHF. The DNA for the CDR3 is TGTGCCAGCAGCGTAGGGTCGGGAAATCAGCCCCAGCATTTT.

This clonotype was seen only a few times. The chain combines TRBV12-3 or TRBV12-4 with TRBJ2-3; D might be TRBD1 or TRBD2, each matching 5 bases. The CDR3 loop spans 14 amino acids. With 1 base removed from V and 1 base from J, the gap between germline ends came to 6 bases. CDR3 in DNA: TGTGCCAGCAGTTTAGGAGGGGGCACAGATACGCAGTATTTT. This encodes CASSLGGGTDTQYF.

The chain links TRBV30 to TRBJ2-7; weak D call: TRBD2 (5 bases). The CDR3 is 14 residues long. CDR1 and CDR2 from the germline V gene are GTSNPN and SVGIG (reference sequence). Trimming took 3 bases from V and 4 from J, leaving 16 bases between them. The CDR3 DNA follows: TGTGCCTGGAGCGGACGACGGGGTGGATACGAGCAGTACTTC. This gives the protein CAWSGRRGGYEQYF. Complete variable domain (other parts from reference TRBV30 and TRBJ2-7): SQTIHQWPATLVQPVGSPLSLECTVEGTSNPNLYWYRQAAGRGLQLLFYSVGIGQISSEVPQNLSASRPQDRQFILSSKKLLLSDSGFYLCAWSGRRGGYEQYFGPGTRLTVT.

The V call is TRBV29-1, the J call TRBJ1-2; 7 bases line up with TRBD1. Germline V gives CDR1 SQVTM, CDR2 ANQGSEA. The CDR3 loop spans 14 amino acids. Trimming at V came to 5 bases and at J to 2 bases, leaving 8 bases not matched to a gene. CDR3 bases: TGCAGCGTTACCGACAGGGAAAAAAACTATGGCTACACCTTC. Its translation is CSVTDREKNYGYTF.

This clonotype was recorded only once. V is TRBV20-1 and J is TRBJ2-7, with 10 bases aligning to TRBD1. The V gene end was trimmed by 0 bases and the J gene end by 3 bases; junction bases not matched to a gene: 2. Germline V gene lookup returns CDR1 DFQATT and CDR2 SNEGSKA (reference sequence). This CDR3 is built from 14 residues. CDR3 sequence (DNA): TGCAGTGCTAGAGAAAGGGACAGGGGCTACGAGCAGTACTTC. It translates to CSARERDRGYEQYF.

This rearrangement joins TRBV5-1 to TRBJ1-2; D gene unclear. Germline assignment: CDR1 SGHRS and CDR2 YFSETQ. The CDR3 is 11 amino acids. V was cut by 7 bases and J by 4 bases, with 8 bases left in between. CDR3 DNA sequence: TGCGCCAGCTTTGGATCCTATGGCTACACCTTC. Its translation: CASFGSYGYTF.

This clonotype has just one count. This chain uses TRBV29-1 with TRBJ2-1, with 8 bases matching TRBD2. The CDR3 loop spans 13 amino acids. V was clipped by 8 bases and J by 0 bases; unmatched bases: 3. Germline CDR1 and CDR2: SQVTM and ANQGSEA. CDR3: CSMSGGSYNEQFF. The CDR3 nucleotides read TGCAGCATGAGCGGGGGCTCCTACAATGAGCAGTTCTTC.

CDR3 sequence reads: CASSVGRVSGVSPLHF. CDR3 DNA sequence: TGTGCCAGCAGCGTCGGTAGAGTCTCGGGGGTATCACCCCTCCACTTT. The J gene is TRBJ1-6, the V gene TRBV9, with D possibly being TRBD1 (5 bases). Germline CDR1 reads SGDLS; CDR2 reads YYNGEE. V was trimmed by 2 bases and J by 10 bases, leaving 19 bases between them. The CDR3 runs to 16 residues.

This sequence joins TRBV23-1 and TRBJ1-2; D call uncertain. TRBV23-1 is labeled an ORF, and its function is uncertain. V dropped 3 bases and J dropped 2 bases, with 10 bases sitting between them. The CDR3 extends over 14 amino acids. Written as DNA, the CDR3 is TGCGCCAGCAGTCATCGGGCACAAAACTATGGCTACACCTTC. Translation: CASSHRAQNYGYTF.